The 31 T cell receptor beta chains listed next were all sequenced from one sample in a study of post-analysis software for immune sequencing data. Study results and limitations: Patients used roughly five TRBV segments, including TRBV5-6, TRBV5-1 and TRBV20-1, more often than controls.

cDNA libraries of TCR beta carried unique molecular identifiers. TCRdb reprocessed the PCR reads via MiXCR and lists one record per CDR3 protein. The profile shows some 240,000 distinct CDR3 sequences, about 38% of them singletons. These TCRs' antigens remain unknown. The sample consisted of blood. These receptors all stem from a girl aged 10 to 17 with multiple sclerosis.

This clonotype has ten or more counts. This chain connects TRBV20-1 to TRBJ2-1, with 10 bases fitting TRBD2. The length of the CDR3 is 17 residues. Germline V CDR1 and CDR2: DFQATT, SNEGSKA (reference sequence). Losses at the gene ends were 5 bases for V and 0 bases for J; bases not matched to a gene: 10. CDR3 nucleotide sequence: TGCAGTGCTTGGACTAGCGGAGAATGGAGCTCCTACAATGAGCAGTTCTTC. Protein: CSAWTSGEWSSYNEQFF.

This chain uses TRBV9 with TRBJ2-3; D unresolved. CDR1 is SGDLS and CDR2 is YYNGEE in the germline V gene. The length of the CDR3 is 9 residues. V lost 7 bases, J lost 8 bases, and 5 bases lay in between. CDR3 sequence: CASGPTQYF. The CDR3 nucleotides read TGTGCCAGCGGGCCTACGCAGTATTTT.

The V gene is TRBV3-1, the J gene TRBJ2-1; 9 bases are shared with TRBD2. Germline V gene lookup returns CDR1 LGHDT and CDR2 YNNKEL (reference sequence). V lost 9 bases and J lost 0; bases outside the gene matches: 6. The CDR3 sequence is 15 residues long. The CDR3 DNA is TGTGCCAGGAGCAATAGCGGGAGCTCCTACAATGAGCAGTTCTTC. Translating it yields CARSNSGSSYNEQFF.

This clonotype was counted ten times or more. J is TRBJ1-5 and V is TRBV5-6; D gene uncertain. The CDR3 is 12 amino acids. CDR1 and CDR2 from the germline V gene are SGHDT and YYEEEE. V lost 1 base and J lost 5, with 4 bases in between. CDR3 DNA sequence: TGTGCCAGCAGCTTGCCGGATCAGCCCCAGCATTTT. Encoded protein: CASSLPDQPQHF.

This clonotype came up many times. The rearrangement links TRBV5-1 to TRBJ2-3; 7 nucleotides line up with TRBD1. Germline V gives CDR1 SGHRS, CDR2 YFSETQ. The CDR3 covers 16 residues. J was trimmed by 2 bases and V by 4 bases; bases with no gene match: 10. CDR3 sequence: CASSRTGDRFTDTQYF. The CDR3 coding sequence is TGCGCCAGCAGCCGTACAGGGGACCGCTTCACAGATACGCAGTATTTT.

There are many counts of this clonotype. The V call is TRBV25-1, the J call TRBJ2-5; no clear D. V shed 1 base and J shed 4 bases, with 13 bases lying between them. The CDR3 runs to 15 residues. Germline CDR1 MGHDK, CDR2 SYGVNS. The CDR3 nucleotides read TGTGCCAGCAGTGAATCTTCACGCCTGTCAGAGACCCAGTACTTC. Amino acid sequence: CASSESSRLSETQYF.

This clonotype was recorded many times. The chain recombines TRBV19 with TRBJ1-2; weak D call: TRBD1 (5 bases). This CDR3 region has 13 residues. Trimming removed 6 bases at V and 8 bases at J, with 16 bases between. CDR1 and CDR2 (germline): LNHDA, SQIVND (reference sequence). CDR3: CASSTGHPRGYTF. The CDR3 DNA sequence: TGTGCCAGTAGCACAGGACACCCTCGGGGCTACACCTTC.

This clonotype was detected only a few times. The V and J genes are TRBV7-4 and TRBJ1-5, with 10 positions matching TRBD1. This CDR3 contains 19 residues. V dropped 5 bases and J dropped 2; count of bases not matched to a gene: 15. The germline gives CDR1 SGHVT, CDR2 SQSDAQ. The CDR3 is CASSPRGLDRGRRNQPQHF. CDR3 in DNA: TGTGCCAGCAGCCCCCGGGGGCTAGACAGGGGGCGTCGCAATCAGCCCCAGCATTTT.

The DNA for the CDR3 is TGTGCCAGCAGCCCCCGGACCGTCGGGGGAGGGCTGAACACTGAAGCTTTCTTT. Translation gives CASSPRTVGGGLNTEAFF. This chain joins TRBV3-1 and TRBJ1-1, with a tentative D call TRBD1 (5 bases). The V end lost 4 bases, the J end lost 0 bases, and 21 bases lay between the germline ends. The CDR3 extends over 18 amino acids. Germline assignment: CDR1 LGHDT and CDR2 YNNKEL (reference sequence).

This clonotype was seen repeatedly, ten times or more. The rearrangement links TRBV7-2 to TRBJ2-3; D uncertain. Trimming removed 8 bases at V and 2 bases at J, with 14 bases between. The CDR3 loop spans 14 amino acids. Per germline, CDR1 SGHTA and CDR2 FQGNSA. DNA of the CDR3: TGTGCCAGCGCCAGACCAGGCACCACAGATACGCAGTATTTT. It is translated as CASARPGTTDTQYF.

In its sample, this clonotype was seen a few times. The chain employs TRBV7-8 and TRBJ2-1, with D perhaps TRBD1 or TRBD2 (7 bases each). Matching the DNA end better, TRBJ2-7 makes the J call doubtful. The germline V gene has CDR1 SGHVS and CDR2 FQNEAQ. CDR3 length: 16 residues. This chain's CDR3 is CASSPRGGVSYNEQYF. The DNA of the CDR3 is TGTGCCAGCAGCCCCAGGGGGGGAGTATCCTACAATGAGCAGTACTTC.

The chain uses TRBV30 and TRBJ2-3; D might be TRBD1 or TRBD2, each matching 5 bases. Germline CDR1 reads GTSNPN; CDR2 reads SVGIG (reference sequence). The V end was cut by 6 bases, the J end by 0 bases, with 13 bases between. This CDR3 has 14 residues. As DNA, the CDR3 is TGTGCCTGCCGGGACCCCGCTAGCACAGATACGCAGTATTTT. It is translated as CACRDPASTDTQYF.

The chain couples TRBV6-5 to TRBJ1-2; tentative D call: TRBD1 (6 bases). The germline CDR1 and CDR2 sequences are MNHEY and SVGAGI. V was clipped by 5 bases and J by 6 bases, with 22 bases between them. This CDR3 comprises 16 residues. In nucleotides, the CDR3 is TGTGCCAGCAGTCTTCGGGGGCCTACAGGGAATCATGGCTACACCTTC. Protein: CASSLRGPTGNHGYTF.

The chain recombines TRBV28 with TRBJ1-1; 9 bases map to TRBD1. The CDR3 runs 12 residues. J lost 8 bases, V lost 7 bases, and 5 bases had no gene match. CDR1 MDHEN and CDR2 SYDVKM come from the germline V gene. CDR3 nucleotides: TGTGCCAGCACCCTTACAGGGGGCGAAGCTTTCTTT. Encoded protein: CASTLTGGEAFF.

CDR3: CASSSPVLNEKLFF. The CDR3 DNA sequence: TGTGCCAGCAGTTCCCCGGTCCTTAATGAAAAACTGTTTTTT. This chain uses TRBV28 with TRBJ1-4; unclear D gene. Germline CDR1 is MDHEN and CDR2 is SYDVKM. This CDR3 region has 14 residues. Between the trimmed V and J ends, which lost 4 bases and 4 bases, there was a span of 10 bases.

This clonotype was detected only a few times. Compared with germline, one end of the junction differs, possibly owing to a read error. The chain joins TRBV28 to TRBJ1-3, with TRBD1 matching over 9 bases. CDR3 length: 14 residues. Germline V lookup: CDR1 MDHEN, CDR2 SYDVKM. The CDR3 spells CASSRTGAGNTIYF. In DNA, the CDR3 is TGTGCCAGCAGCCGGACAGGGGCTGGGAACACCATATATTTT. Combining the CDR3 with reference TRBV28 and TRBJ1-3 gives the whole variable domain DVKVTQSSRYLVKRTGEKVFLECVQDMDHENMFWYRQDPGLGLRLIYFSYDVKMKEKGDIPEGYSVSREKKERFSLILESASTNQTSMYLCASSRTGAGNTIYFGEGSWLTVV.

On this clonotype: A much more abundant neighbour one base away suggests this may be a read error. The chain couples TRBV20-1 to TRBJ2-7; D is undetermined. The J call is in doubt because the DNA end fits TRBJ2-5 better. This CDR3 is 14 amino acids long. Germline-derived CDR1 and CDR2 are DFQATT and SNEGSKA (reference sequence). DNA of the CDR3: TGCAGTGCTATCCCCAGCGAGGTTGGTGAGACCCAGTACTTC. This sequence encodes CSAIPSEVGETQYF.

This clonotype was observed many times. The V gene is TRBV7-3, the J gene TRBJ2-1; 10 bases fit TRBD2. After removal of 0 bases from V and 9 bases from J, the junction contained 2 bases not matched to a gene. Germline V CDR1 and CDR2: SGHTA, FQGTGA. This CDR3 spans 14 amino acids. CDR3 in DNA: TGTGCCAGCAGCTTAACGAGCGGGGGGGGTGAGCAGTTCTTC. Encoded protein: CASSLTSGGGEQFF.

The chain has TRBV5-5 and TRBJ1-4, with 9 bases fitting TRBD1. Germline-derived CDR1 and CDR2 are SGHKS and YYEKEE (reference sequence). Trimming removed 2 bases from V and 13 bases from J; junction bases left unmatched: 9. The CDR3 is 14 amino acids. CDR3 in amino acids: CASSFEQGAGGLFF. DNA of the CDR3: TGTGCCAGCAGCTTCGAACAGGGGGCAGGGGGACTGTTTTTT.

Concerning this clonotype itself: A much larger clone lies a single base off, so this may be a read error. The gene calls are TRBV4-1 and TRBJ2-1; the match to TRBD2 covers 11 bases. The CDR3 covers 16 residues. The germline V gene has CDR1 MGHRA and CDR2 YSYEKL. V shed 2 bases and J 8 bases; nucleotides not matched to a gene: 8. The CDR3: CASSQPGLAANHEQFF. CDR3 sequence (DNA): TGCGCCAGCAGCCAACCGGGACTAGCGGCCAACCATGAGCAGTTCTTC.

The J gene is TRBJ2-1, the V gene TRBV7-9; D possibly corresponds to TRBD1 (5 bases). Germline CDR1 and CDR2: SEHNR and FQNEAQ (reference sequence). V was pared by 2 bases and J by 5 bases, with 13 bases between. The length of the CDR3 is 15 residues. The CDR3 reads CASSLSARVNNEQFF. The CDR3 DNA follows: TGTGCCAGCAGCTTATCGGCCAGGGTGAACAATGAGCAGTTCTTC.

The genes are TRBV12-3 or TRBV12-4 and TRBJ2-5; D might be TRBD2 (6 bases). V lost 5 bases and J lost 3, with 28 bases in between. This CDR3 spans 19 amino acids. The CDR3 here is CASSTSPMSSGVPEETQYF. The CDR3 region has the DNA TGTGCCAGCAGTACGAGCCCCATGAGTAGCGGTGTCCCAGAAGAGACCCAGTACTTC.

This clonotype was counted between two and nine times. A much more abundant neighbour one base away suggests this may be a read error. The chain recombines TRBV20-1 with TRBJ2-5; D not resolved. Trimming left V 6 bases short and J 0 bases short, with 17 bases between. This CDR3 has 15 amino acids. Germline V gene data show CDR1 as DFQATT and CDR2 as SNEGSKA (reference sequence). CDR3 protein: CSASGLGDNQETQYF. In DNA form, the CDR3 reads TGCAGTGCCAGTGGGTTAGGAGATAACCAAGAGACCCAGTACTTC.

In its sample, this clonotype was seen a few times. The J gene is TRBJ2-1, the V gene TRBV7-9; 7 nucleotides match TRBD2. CDR3 length equals 13 residues. Germline trimming cut 3 bases from V and 6 bases from J; bases unmatched to any gene: 2. CDR1 is SEHNR and CDR2 is FQNEAQ in the germline V gene (reference sequence). In DNA form, the CDR3 reads TGTGCCAGCAGCTTCGGACTAGGCAATGAGCAGTTCTTC. Protein product: CASSFGLGNEQFF. The full variable domain, in which reference TRBV7-9 and TRBJ2-1 provide the parts outside the CDR3, is DTGVSQNPRHKITKRGQNVTFRCDPISEHNRLYWYRQTLGQGPEFLTYFQNEAQLEKSRLLSDRFSAERPKGSFSTLEIQRTEQGDSAMYLCASSFGLGNEQFFGPGTRLTVL.

With regard to this clonotype: A single base separates this from a much larger clone, so it may be a read error. This chain links TRBV3-1 with TRBJ2-5; 13 positions agree with TRBD2. With 4 bases clipped from V and 11 bases from J, the junction kept 13 bases outside the gene matches. CDR1 LGHDT and CDR2 YNNKEL come from the germline V gene (reference sequence). This CDR3 spans 16 amino acids. This chain's CDR3 is CASSPGLAGVEGEQYF. DNA for the CDR3: TGTGCCAGCAGCCCAGGACTAGCGGGAGTTGAGGGTGAGCAGTACTTC.

The genes are TRBV7-2 and TRBJ1-1, with D perhaps matching TRBD1 (6 bases). V shed 4 bases and J shed 5 bases, with 20 bases lying between them. CDR1 SGHTA and CDR2 FQGNSA come from the germline V gene. The length of the CDR3 is 16 residues. CDR3 amino acids: CASSWGTDRTGTEAFF. The CDR3 region has the DNA TGTGCCAGCAGCTGGGGTACGGACAGAACGGGGACTGAAGCTTTCTTT.

This clonotype has ten or more counts. Its ends do not fully match the called genes, so a read error is possible. The chain combines TRBV5-1 with TRBJ2-1, with 14 bases identical to TRBD2. Germline-derived CDR1 and CDR2 are SGHRS and YFSETQ. The CDR3 is made up of 15 amino acids. Here the CDR3 reads CASSLGLAGGGEQFF. DNA of the CDR3: TGTGCCAGCAGCTTAGGACTAGCGGGGGGAGGTGAGCAGTTCTTC.

This clonotype occurred once. The rearrangement joins TRBV27 to TRBJ2-5; D remains ambiguous. This CDR3 has 14 amino acids. In germline, CDR1 is MNHEY, CDR2 SMNVEV (reference sequence). Trimming stripped 5 bases from V and 4 bases from J, with 14 bases between. CDR3 coding DNA: TGTGCCAGCAGTCCGGTGGAAGGACGAGAGACCCAGTACTTC. Its protein is CASSPVEGRETQYF.

This clonotype appeared many times. CDR3 DNA sequence: TGTGCCACCAGCAGGGGGAAGGGACAGGGATTCAACAATGAGCAGTTCTTC. Translating it yields CATSRGKGQGFNNEQFF. This chain joins TRBV15 and TRBJ2-1, with 9 bases lining up with TRBD1. The V and J ends lost 3 bases and 5 bases, in that order; junction bases with no gene match: 11. The CDR3 consists of 17 residues. Germline V gives CDR1 LNHNV, CDR2 YYDKDF (reference sequence). The full variable domain, rest sourced from reference TRBV15 and TRBJ2-1, is DAMVIQNPRYQVTQFGKPVTLSCSQTLNHNVMYWYQQKSSQAPKLLFHYYDKDFNNEADTPDNFQSRRPNTSFCFLDIRSPGLGDTAMYLCATSRGKGQGFNNEQFFGPGTRLTVL.

V gene TRBV20-1 combines with J gene TRBJ2-1; the D gene could be TRBD1 or TRBD2 (6 bases each). CDR1 DFQATT and CDR2 SNEGSKA come from the germline V gene (reference sequence). Trimming pared 5 bases from V and 5 bases from J, leaving 19 bases between. The CDR3 loop spans 15 amino acids. CDR3 in amino acids: CSAGGGGTQDNEQFF. The CDR3 coding sequence is TGCAGTGCTGGAGGAGGGGGGACACAAGACAATGAGCAGTTCTTC.

The chain employs TRBV10-3 and TRBJ1-2; 8 bases agree with TRBD1. In germline, CDR1 is ENHRY, CDR2 SYGVKD. The CDR3 runs 14 residues. The V and J ends lost 6 bases and 5 bases, in that order; junction bases with no gene match: 8. CDR3: CAISPGQAAYGYTF. CDR3 DNA sequence: TGTGCCATCAGCCCGGGACAGGCCGCGTATGGCTACACCTTC.